This entry concerns a single TCR beta chain. The sample is drawn from a study of T-cell reconstitution after alpha-beta-depleted transplantation in children. The V gene's germline CDR1 is DFQATT and CDR2 SNEGSKA (reference sequence). CDR3 length: 16 residues. Trimming shortened V by 4 bases and J by 0 bases, and 16 bases separated the two germline ends. Using unique molecular identifiers, the investigators prepared the TCRbeta library. A single record per CDR3 protein comes from TCRdb applying MiXCR to the PCR reads. The sample comprises 450,000 to 600,000 distinct CDR3 sequences, less than 35% of which are singletons, and under 3% rests with the top ten.

The TCR originated in a human donor who donated a stem cell graft to a child with aplastic anemia. This chain uses TRBV20-1 with TRBJ2-1; D remains unclear. Sequencing used PBMCs from the stem cell graft donor, obtained from the stem cell graft. CDR3 coding DNA: TGCAGTGCTACTAGGACGGAACTTAGCTCCTACAATGAGCAGTTCTTC. Its translation is CSATRTELSSYNEQFF.